Listed below are T cell receptor beta chains from one sample, sequenced in a study of blood T cell repertoires in COVID-19. Only in-frame clones appear in the TCRdb table, and some are missing; sequencing was by immunoSEQ multiplex PCR. Of 200,000 to 250,000 clones listed, roughly 87% are singletons. Sequencing input: PBMCs or T cells enriched from blood (not recorded which). The origin of the receptors is a man aged 25-45 years who had recovered from COVID-19. Each CDR3 is given with its conserved first and last residue. D genes are given only for firm matches. Clone size is given for some rows only: seen once, a few or many times, or a class if the clone is expanded.

CDR3 length: 18
V gene: TRBV18
clone size: -
J gene: TRBJ1-5
D gene: -
CDR3 protein: CASSPRPVVGGSNQPQHF
CDR3 DNA: TGTGCCAGCTCACCACGACCCGTGGTAGGGGGTAGCAATCAGCCCCAGCATTTT

CDR3 length: 14
V gene: TRBV18
clone size: -
J gene: TRBJ2-7
D gene: TRBD1
CDR3 protein: CASSATGASYEQYF
CDR3 DNA: TGTGCCAGCTCAGCGACAGGGGCGTCCTACGAGCAGTACTTC

CDR3 length: 13
V gene: TRBV19
clone size: -
J gene: TRBJ2-1
D gene: TRBD2
CDR3 protein: CASSSRLANEQFF
CDR3 DNA: TGTGCCAGTAGCAGCCGACTAGCGAATGAGCAGTTCTTC

CDR3 length: 15
V gene: TRBV5-1
clone size: few
J gene: TRBJ2-3
D gene: -
CDR3 protein: CASTSFGTSTDTQYF
CDR3 DNA: TGCGCCAGCACTAGTTTCGGGACTTCCACAGATACGCAGTATTTT

CDR3 length: 15
V gene: TRBV9
clone size: -
J gene: TRBJ1-4
D gene: TRBD1
CDR3 protein: CASSEGQGAGEKLFF
CDR3 DNA: TGTGCCAGCAGCGAGGGACAGGGGGCCGGTGAAAAACTGTTTTTT

CDR3 length: 15
V gene: TRBV9
clone size: -
J gene: TRBJ1-1
D gene: TRBD1
CDR3 protein: CASSVDGTGGSEAFF
CDR3 DNA: TGTGCCAGCAGCGTAGATGGTACAGGGGGCTCTGAAGCTTTCTTT

CDR3 length: 13
V gene: TRBV30
clone size: -
J gene: TRBJ1-4
D gene: TRBD1
CDR3 protein: CAWSRDRGEKLFF
CDR3 DNA: TGTGCCTGGAGCCGGGACAGGGGTGAAAAACTGTTTTTT

CDR3 length: 15
V gene: TRBV5-1
clone size: -
J gene: TRBJ2-3
D gene: TRBD2
CDR3 protein: CASSFLAEITDTQYF
CDR3 DNA: TGCGCCAGCAGCTTTCTAGCGGAGATCACAGATACGCAGTATTTT

CDR3 length: 15
V gene: TRBV7-9
clone size: -
J gene: TRBJ1-1
D gene: -
CDR3 protein: CASSLAGGGRGDAFF
CDR3 DNA: TGTGCCAGCAGCTTAGCGGGCGGGGGTAGAGGGGACGCTTTCTTT

CDR3 length: 14
V gene: TRBV7-8
clone size: -
J gene: TRBJ2-7
D gene: TRBD1
CDR3 protein: CASSMGQGWVEQYF
CDR3 DNA: TGTGCCAGCAGCATGGGACAGGGGTGGGTCGAGCAGTACTTC

CDR3 length: 12
V gene: TRBV7-3
clone size: -
J gene: TRBJ2-7
D gene: -
CDR3 protein: CASSPYRAEQYF
CDR3 DNA: TGTGCCAGCAGCCCCTACAGGGCCGAGCAGTACTTC

CDR3 length: 22
V gene: TRBV18
clone size: -
J gene: TRBJ1-6
D gene: TRBD1
CDR3 protein: CASSPRPRTGGFDVSYNSPLHF
CDR3 DNA: TGTGCCAGCTCACCCCGCCCCCGGACAGGGGGTTTTGATGTGTCCTATAATTCACCCCTCCACTTT

CDR3 length: 20
V gene: TRBV4-3
clone size: -
J gene: TRBJ2-2
D gene: TRBD2
CDR3 protein: CASSQDLVEGKDPGERGAVF
CDR3 DNA: TGCGCCAGCAGCCAAGATCTCGTAGAAGGGAAGGACCCCGGGGAGCGGGGAGCTGTTTTT

CDR3 length: 13
V gene: TRBV7-2
clone size: -
J gene: TRBJ2-5
D gene: -
CDR3 protein: CASRESIQETQYF
CDR3 DNA: TGTGCCAGCCGCGAGTCCATACAAGAGACCCAGTACTTC

CDR3 length: 11
V gene: TRBV3-1/TRBV3-2
clone size: few
J gene: TRBJ1-1
D gene: -
CDR3 protein: CASSQASEAFF
CDR3 DNA: TGTGCCAGCAGCCAAGCCTCTGAAGCTTTCTTT

CDR3 length: 14
V gene: TRBV4-1
clone size: -
J gene: TRBJ2-7
D gene: -
CDR3 protein: CASSLDTLAYEQYF
CDR3 DNA: TGCGCCAGCAGCCTGGACACCCTTGCCTACGAGCAGTACTTC

CDR3 length: 16
V gene: TRBV4-3
clone size: -
J gene: TRBJ2-1
D gene: -
CDR3 protein: CASSQEPRGARNEQFF
CDR3 DNA: TGCGCCAGCAGCCAGGAACCTCGGGGGGCCCGGAATGAGCAGTTCTTC

CDR3 length: 15
V gene: TRBV14
clone size: -
J gene: TRBJ2-3
D gene: TRBD2
CDR3 protein: CASSPLAGVTDTQYF
CDR3 DNA: TGTGCCAGCAGTCCATTAGCGGGAGTAACCGATACGCAGTATTTT

CDR3 length: 13
V gene: TRBV14
clone size: -
J gene: TRBJ1-6
D gene: -
CDR3 protein: CASSQERVGALHF
CDR3 DNA: TGTGCCAGCAGCCAAGAGCGGGTTGGGGCCCTCCACTTT

CDR3 length: 14
V gene: TRBV6-5
clone size: -
J gene: TRBJ1-6
D gene: -
CDR3 protein: CASNPGGRRAGLHF
CDR3 DNA: TGTGCCAGCAACCCGGGCGGGCGGAGGGCAGGCCTCCACTTT

CDR3 length: 13
V gene: TRBV9
clone size: -
J gene: TRBJ1-2
D gene: TRBD1
CDR3 protein: CASSLTGVGGYTF
CDR3 DNA: TGTGCCAGCAGCCTCACAGGGGTTGGAGGCTACACCTTC

CDR3 length: 16
V gene: TRBV2
clone size: -
J gene: TRBJ2-2
D gene: -
CDR3 protein: CASSEIGTANTGELFF
CDR3 DNA: TGTGCCAGCAGTGAGATTGGGACTGCGAACACCGGGGAGCTGTTTTTT

CDR3 length: 12
V gene: TRBV6-5
clone size: -
J gene: TRBJ2-1
D gene: -
CDR3 protein: CASSYGLDEQFF
CDR3 DNA: TGTGCCAGCAGTTACGGACTTGATGAGCAGTTCTTC

CDR3 length: 17
V gene: TRBV11-2
clone size: -
J gene: TRBJ1-6
D gene: TRBD1
CDR3 protein: CASSLMMSGQGYSPLHF
CDR3 DNA: TGTGCCAGCAGCTTAATGATGTCGGGACAGGGTTATTCACCCCTCCACTTT

CDR3 length: 16
V gene: TRBV19
clone size: -
J gene: TRBJ1-1
D gene: -
CDR3 protein: CASSIDLDLLGTEAFF
CDR3 DNA: TGTGCCAGTAGTATAGATCTTGACCTCCTAGGCACTGAAGCTTTCTTT

CDR3 length: 17
V gene: TRBV5-1
clone size: -
J gene: TRBJ2-3
D gene: TRBD2
CDR3 protein: CASSLGGVGGITDTQYF
CDR3 DNA: TGCGCCAGCAGCTTGGGAGGGGTCGGGGGGATCACAGATACGCAGTATTTT

CDR3 length: 13
V gene: TRBV4-1
clone size: -
J gene: TRBJ1-1
D gene: -
CDR3 protein: CASSQPLNTEAFF
CDR3 DNA: TGCGCCAGCAGCCAACCACTAAACACTGAAGCTTTCTTT

CDR3 length: 16
V gene: TRBV2
clone size: -
J gene: TRBJ2-1
D gene: -
CDR3 protein: CASSEGLNKRNNEQFF
CDR3 DNA: TGTGCCAGCAGTGAAGGCCTAAACAAGCGAAACAATGAGCAGTTCTTC

CDR3 length: 16
V gene: TRBV7-2
clone size: once
J gene: TRBJ2-1
D gene: TRBD1
CDR3 protein: CASSSTGTVRAGEQFF
CDR3 DNA: TGTGCCAGCAGTTCAACCGGGACAGTACGGGCGGGTGAGCAGTTCTTC

CDR3 length: 16
V gene: TRBV2
clone size: few
J gene: TRBJ1-3
D gene: -
CDR3 protein: CASSGPQGRTGNTIYF
CDR3 DNA: TGTGCCAGCAGTGGACCCCAGGGGCGAACTGGAAACACCATATATTTT

CDR3 length: 15
V gene: TRBV5-4
clone size: once
J gene: TRBJ1-2
D gene: -
CDR3 protein: CASSFPRTANYGYTF
CDR3 DNA: TGTGCCAGCAGCTTCCCTCGGACTGCTAACTATGGCTACACCTTC

CDR3 length: 15
V gene: TRBV19
clone size: -
J gene: TRBJ1-1
D gene: -
CDR3 protein: CASSGRGGLNTEAFF
CDR3 DNA: TGTGCCAGTAGTGGTCGAGGGGGACTGAACACTGAAGCTTTCTTT

CDR3 length: 15
V gene: TRBV18
clone size: -
J gene: TRBJ2-5
D gene: -
CDR3 protein: CASSPATGGQETQYF
CDR3 DNA: TGTGCCAGCTCGCCCGCGACAGGAGGACAAGAGACCCAGTACTTC

CDR3 length: 15
V gene: TRBV7-8
clone size: -
J gene: TRBJ2-1
D gene: TRBD2
CDR3 protein: CASSTSGRLYNEQFF
CDR3 DNA: TGTGCCAGCAGCACAAGCGGGAGGTTGTACAATGAGCAGTTCTTC

CDR3 length: 16
V gene: TRBV4-3
clone size: -
J gene: TRBJ1-5
D gene: -
CDR3 protein: CASSQHRAASNQPQHF
CDR3 DNA: TGCGCCAGCAGCCAACACAGGGCGGCAAGCAATCAGCCCCAGCATTTT

CDR3 length: 15
V gene: TRBV5-4
clone size: -
J gene: TRBJ2-5
D gene: TRBD2
CDR3 protein: CASSLAGGSGETQYF
CDR3 DNA: TGTGCCAGCAGCCTAGCGGGGGGCAGTGGAGAGACCCAGTACTTC

CDR3 length: 15
V gene: TRBV6-5
clone size: -
J gene: TRBJ2-2
D gene: -
CDR3 protein: CASSSTASEGGELFF
CDR3 DNA: TGTGCCAGCAGTTCCACGGCTAGCGAGGGCGGGGAGCTGTTTTTT

CDR3 length: 15
V gene: TRBV5-6
clone size: once
J gene: TRBJ2-7
D gene: TRBD2
CDR3 protein: CASRQTGGRRGEQYF
CDR3 DNA: TGTGCCAGCAGACAAACGGGGGGGCGGAGGGGCGAGCAGTACTTC

CDR3 length: 15
V gene: TRBV11-2
clone size: -
J gene: TRBJ2-1
D gene: TRBD1
CDR3 protein: CASAHSDRGGNEQFF
CDR3 DNA: TGTGCCAGCGCCCACTCGGACAGGGGAGGAAATGAGCAGTTCTTC

CDR3 length: 16
V gene: TRBV19
clone size: -
J gene: TRBJ1-4
D gene: TRBD1
CDR3 protein: CASRRNDRGVNEKLFF
CDR3 DNA: TGTGCCAGTAGACGCAATGACAGGGGGGTTAATGAAAAACTGTTTTTT

CDR3 length: 14
V gene: TRBV19
clone size: -
J gene: TRBJ2-2
D gene: TRBD2
CDR3 protein: CASSGRAHTGELFF
CDR3 DNA: TGTGCCAGTAGCGGGAGGGCGCACACCGGGGAGCTGTTTTTT

CDR3 length: 12
V gene: TRBV29-1
clone size: once
J gene: TRBJ1-1
D gene: -
CDR3 protein: CSVGQGPTEAFF
CDR3 DNA: TGCAGCGTTGGGCAGGGCCCCACTGAAGCTTTCTTT

CDR3 length: 15
V gene: TRBV7-9
clone size: -
J gene: TRBJ2-7
D gene: -
CDR3 protein: CASSLGLDPSYEQYF
CDR3 DNA: TGTGCCAGCAGCTTGGGCCTCGACCCTTCCTACGAGCAGTACTTC

CDR3 length: 17
V gene: TRBV6-2/TRBV6-3
clone size: -
J gene: TRBJ2-6
D gene: -
CDR3 protein: CASSPIGRPSGANVLTF
CDR3 DNA: TGTGCCAGCAGCCCCATAGGGAGACCCTCTGGGGCCAACGTCCTGACTTTC

CDR3 length: 16
V gene: TRBV27
clone size: -
J gene: TRBJ1-1
D gene: TRBD1
CDR3 protein: CASTGGTGNMNTEAFF
CDR3 DNA: TGTGCCAGCACCGGTGGGACAGGGAACATGAACACTGAAGCTTTCTTT

CDR3 length: 15
V gene: TRBV27
clone size: -
J gene: TRBJ1-4
D gene: TRBD1
CDR3 protein: CASSFGTGTNEKLFF
CDR3 DNA: TGTGCCAGCAGTTTTGGGACAGGGACTAATGAAAAACTGTTTTTT

CDR3 length: 15
V gene: TRBV7-9
clone size: few
J gene: TRBJ1-1
D gene: -
CDR3 protein: CASSSSGWGRTEAFF
CDR3 DNA: TGTGCCAGCAGCTCCTCAGGCTGGGGGCGGACTGAAGCTTTCTTT

CDR3 length: 14
V gene: TRBV7-2
clone size: few
J gene: TRBJ2-1
D gene: -
CDR3 protein: CASSSDSSYNEQFF
CDR3 DNA: TGTGCCAGCAGCTCCGATAGCTCCTACAATGAGCAGTTCTTC

CDR3 length: 17
V gene: TRBV30
clone size: -
J gene: TRBJ1-5
D gene: TRBD1
CDR3 protein: CAWSVTRTGGSNQPQHF
CDR3 DNA: TGTGCCTGGAGTGTAACCCGGACAGGGGGCAGCAATCAGCCCCAGCATTTT

CDR3 length: 13
V gene: TRBV7-9
clone size: -
J gene: TRBJ1-2
D gene: -
CDR3 protein: CASSLEENYGYTF
CDR3 DNA: TGTGCCAGCAGCTTAGAGGAGAACTATGGCTACACCTTC

CDR3 length: 16
V gene: TRBV13
clone size: few
J gene: TRBJ1-2
D gene: -
CDR3 protein: CASSLPGPGANYGYTF
CDR3 DNA: TGTGCCAGCAGCTTACCAGGGCCAGGGGCTAACTATGGCTACACCTTC

CDR3 length: 14
V gene: TRBV11-1
clone size: -
J gene: TRBJ1-6
D gene: -
CDR3 protein: CASSLSTYNSPLHF
CDR3 DNA: TGTGCCAGCAGCTTATCCACTTATAATTCACCCCTCCACTTT

CDR3 length: 14
V gene: TRBV10-3
clone size: -
J gene: TRBJ1-5
D gene: -
CDR3 protein: CAIGPSPGDQPQHF
CDR3 DNA: TGTGCCATCGGTCCCTCCCCGGGGGATCAGCCCCAGCATTTT

CDR3 length: 13
V gene: TRBV29-1
clone size: -
J gene: TRBJ1-1
D gene: -
CDR3 protein: CSVEGALNTEAFF
CDR3 DNA: TGCAGCGTTGAAGGGGCCCTGAACACTGAAGCTTTCTTT

CDR3 length: 17
V gene: TRBV7-3
clone size: -
J gene: TRBJ1-4
D gene: -
CDR3 protein: CASPPPRPPRQSGKLFF
CDR3 DNA: TGTGCCAGCCCACCCCCTAGACCCCCTCGACAGTCCGGAAAACTGTTTTTT

CDR3 length: 12
V gene: TRBV28
clone size: -
J gene: TRBJ2-7
D gene: -
CDR3 protein: CASRFVVGEQYF
CDR3 DNA: TGTGCCAGCAGGTTCGTAGTCGGCGAGCAGTACTTC

CDR3 length: 15
V gene: TRBV28
clone size: -
J gene: TRBJ2-7
D gene: TRBD2
CDR3 protein: CASSFGSGSSYEQYF
CDR3 DNA: TGTGCCAGCAGTTTCGGAAGCGGGAGTTCCTACGAGCAGTACTTC

CDR3 length: 13
V gene: TRBV5-1
clone size: few
J gene: TRBJ2-1
D gene: -
CDR3 protein: CASSPIWGGEQFF
CDR3 DNA: TGCGCCAGCAGCCCGATATGGGGCGGTGAGCAGTTCTTC

CDR3 length: 14
V gene: TRBV2
clone size: -
J gene: TRBJ1-5
D gene: -
CDR3 protein: CASSLRGWGQPQHF
CDR3 DNA: TGTGCCAGCAGTCTCCGGGGGTGGGGTCAGCCCCAGCATTTT